This record covers a single T cell receptor beta chain. These data originate in a study of blood T cell repertoires in COVID-19. Whole-study context: COVID-19 samples, acute and convalescent, were from the United States, Italy and Spain. T cells, B-cell-depleted T cells, or PBMCs supplied cDNA or gDNA.

Per the study methods: Counts of nucleated cells, estimated from reference gene primer amplification, were obtained. Using immunoSEQ multiplex PCR, the repertoire was profiled, and TCRdb retains in-frame clones only, with some absent. D and trimming were read from the DNA, whereas the V and J calls and clone size are those reported in that table. The table shows hundreds of thousands of clones, with 65% to 90% occurring only once. This CDR3 is 19 amino acids long. With V trimmed by 5 bases and J by 11 bases, 20 bases remained unmatched. Per the germline V gene, CDR1 is SGHVS and CDR2 is FNYEAQ. The chain links TRBV7-6 to TRBJ2-3, with 15 bases identical to TRBD2. This sequence was found in a man aged 45-60 years with active or convalescent COVID-19. Sequencing was performed on peripheral blood. CDR3 sequence (DNA): TGTGCCAGCAGCCGAACGGCCGATATGGGGACTAGCGGGAGGTATGGGCAGTATTTT. This translates into CASSRTADMGTSGRYGQYF.